A selection of T cell receptor beta chains follows, all from one sample in a study of Ad26.COV2.S vaccination and SARS-CoV-2 variants. Method: immunoSEQ multiplex PCR; TCRdb's copy keeps in-frame clones and lacks some. The sample records under 400,000 clones, around 86% being singletons. Source: peripheral blood, taken in a trial of Ad26.COV2.S vaccine versus placebo. These receptors came from a person aged 18-65 years who received the Ad26.COV2.S COVID-19 vaccine or a placebo. Both conserved end residues are part of each CDR3. Fields, in order: J gene, D gene, clone size, V gene, CDR3 DNA, CDR3 protein. D genes are given only for firm matches. Not all rows give a size; the values are once, few, many and, for expanded clones, a class.

>TRBJ2-5|-|-|TRBV10-3
TGTGCCATCGGAACAGGCCTACAAGAGACCCAGTACTTC
CAIGTGLQETQYF
>TRBJ2-1|TRBD2|-|TRBV15
TGTGCCACCAGCAGCGGGGGGGGATCCTACAATGAGCAGTTCTTC
CATSSGGGSYNEQFF
>TRBJ1-1|-|few|TRBV7-3
TGTGCCAGCAGCTGGACAGCGAACACTGAAGCTTTCTTT
CASSWTANTEAFF
>TRBJ1-2|TRBD1|-|TRBV19
TGTGCCAGTAGACAGGGGGCGCGTGGCTACACCTTC
CASRQGARGYTF
>TRBJ1-1|-|-|TRBV7-3
TGTGCCAGCAGCCCCCGGGGAGGAGTCACTGAAGCTTTCTTT
CASSPRGGVTEAFF
>TRBJ1-2|-|-|TRBV18
TGTGCCAGCTCACCACAGGACATGGGAAAGGGCTACACCTTC
CASSPQDMGKGYTF
>TRBJ2-1|TRBD1|-|TRBV18
TGTGCCAGCTCACCCGGGACAGGAAAATACAATGAGCAGTTCTTC
CASSPGTGKYNEQFF
>TRBJ2-2|-|-|TRBV4-1
TGCGCCAGCAGCCACCCGGGACCGACCGGGGAGCTGTTTTTT
CASSHPGPTGELFF
>TRBJ2-7|-|-|TRBV4-1
TGCGCCAGCAGCCAAGCCCGGTCCGGCTACGAGCAGTACTTC
CASSQARSGYEQYF
>TRBJ2-3|TRBD2|once|TRBV2
TGTGCCAGCTGCTCCCGCGGGGGGGACACAGATACGCAGTATTTT
CASCSRGGDTDTQYF
>TRBJ2-7|-|-|TRBV5-6
TGTGCCAGTTCGTTTAGGAGGGGGTACAACGAGCAGTACTTC
CASSFRRGYNEQYF
>TRBJ2-5|TRBD2|once|TRBV5-1
TGCGCCAGCAGCGGAAGGGGACTAGCGGGGGTAGAGACCCAGTACTTC
CASSGRGLAGVETQYF
>TRBJ2-5|-|-|TRBV7-7
TGTGCTAGCAGCAGAACCCGAGTAGGGTCCCAAGAGACCCAGTACTTC
CASSRTRVGSQETQYF
>TRBJ2-1|TRBD1|-|TRBV3-1/TRBV3-2
TGTGCCAGCAGCCCCCGGACAGGCTACAATGAGCAGTTCTTC
CASSPRTGYNEQFF
>TRBJ2-5|-|-|TRBV6-5
TGTGCCACCTGGCGCGAGACCCAGTACTTC
CATWRETQYF
>TRBJ1-2|TRBD1|-|TRBV6-5
TGTGCCAGCACCCAAAACAGACAGGGACATTATGGCTACACCTTC
CASTQNRQGHYGYTF
>TRBJ2-2|-|-|TRBV30
TGTGCCTGGAGGCCCGGGATGAACACCGGGGAGCTGTTTTTT
CAWRPGMNTGELFF
>TRBJ1-4|-|-|TRBV5-6
TGTGCCAGCAGCTTTACCCCCCCGGCAGACCTATTTTTT
CASSFTPPADLFF
>TRBJ2-3|TRBD2|-|TRBV5-8
TGTGCCAGCAGCGCAGGGACTAGCGGGGGGGGTACAGATACGCAGTATTTT
CASSAGTSGGGTDTQYF
>TRBJ1-2|TRBD1|-|TRBV19
TGTGCCAGTAGTAAACTAGGGACAGCTTCTATGGTAGGCTACACCTTC
CASSKLGTASMVGYTF
>TRBJ1-6|TRBD1|-|TRBV5-1
TGCGCCAGCAGCTTGGGGGTGGCAGGGGGCAGGACAAATTCACCCCTCCACTTT
CASSLGVAGGRTNSPLHF
>TRBJ2-1|TRBD2|-|TRBV9
TGTGCCAGCAGCGTAGGGCGGGGGAAAAAGCAGTTCTTC
CASSVGRGKKQFF
>TRBJ1-1|TRBD1|once|TRBV7-9
TGTGCCAGCAGCTTAGTAGGGACAGCTGAAGCTTTCTTT
CASSLVGTAEAFF
>TRBJ1-2|-|-|TRBV7-3
TGTGCCAGCAGCTTAACTGTCGGAGGGGGCTACACCTTC
CASSLTVGGGYTF
>TRBJ2-1|-|-|TRBV7-2
TGTGCCAGCAGTGCGGGGTACAATGAGCAGTTCTTC
CASSAGYNEQFF
>TRBJ2-3|-|-|TRBV7-8
TGTGCCAGCAGCCCCACCCCCACAGATACGCAGTATTTT
CASSPTPTDTQYF
>TRBJ1-2|-|few|TRBV5-4
TGTGCCAGCAGCTTGGCGGGGGCGTTCCATGGCTACACCTTC
CASSLAGAFHGYTF
>TRBJ1-2|-|once|TRBV19
TGTGCCAGCTATACCTACTATGGCTACACCTTC
CASYTYYGYTF
>TRBJ1-1|TRBD1|-|TRBV7-9
TGTGCCAGCAGCTTAGAACCGACAGGGAATGAAGCTTTCTTT
CASSLEPTGNEAFF
>TRBJ2-5|-|-|TRBV27
TGTGCCAGCACTAATCTAAGGGACCTCCAAGAGACCCAGTACTTC
CASTNLRDLQETQYF
>TRBJ2-2|-|few|TRBV11-2
TGTGCCAGCAGCTTTTTGGGAGCCGGGGAGCTGTTTTTT
CASSFLGAGELFF
>TRBJ2-4|-|-|TRBV4-1
TGCGCCAGCAGCCAGCAATTTTCAAGGGGGGGTGGAAACATTCAGTACTTC
CASSQQFSRGGGNIQYF
>TRBJ2-5|-|once|TRBV11-2
TGTGCCAGCAGCCCCCGGCGGGTAGTGGTGTTTGAGACCCAGTACTTC
CASSPRRVVVFETQYF
>TRBJ1-1|-|once|TRBV13
TGTGCCAGCAGTTTAAGAGGGACATACAAGAACACTGAAGCTTTCTTT
CASSLRGTYKNTEAFF
>TRBJ1-1|TRBD1|-|TRBV7-9
TGTGCCAGCAGCTCCCAACAGGGGTTAATCACTGAAGCTTTCTTT
CASSSQQGLITEAFF
>TRBJ1-1|-|once|TRBV27
TGTGCCAGCAGTACTCAGGGGTTCACTGAAGCTTTCTTT
CASSTQGFTEAFF
>TRBJ1-1|TRBD1|-|TRBV6-6
TGTGCCAGCAGTTTCATGACAGGGGCCAACACTGAAGCTTTCTTT
CASSFMTGANTEAFF